This T cell receptor beta chain was recorded in a study of blood T cell repertoires in COVID-19 (dated by TCRdb to 2018 to 2020). Background on the whole study: Samples covering the acute and convalescent phases of COVID-19 were provided by collaborators in the United States, Italy and Spain. HLA class I and class II types, where available, came from metadata supplied by the sample provider rather than from assay-based typing. Deeply sampled blood TCRbeta repertoires from subjects exposed to, actively infected with, or recovered from COVID-19 were included in the dataset. The repertoires were released in a freely available public database meant as a resource for research on the immune response to SARS-CoV-2. Samples were obtained from the ongoing ImmuneRACE study (first 160 participants) and from over 1,000 subjects provided by 6 global collaborators. The material from the prospective study consisted of cDNA or gDNA derived from T cells, B-cell-depleted T cells, or PBMCs. Sample metadata almost always included a de-identified subject ID, COVID-19 status, age in years and sex.

Trimming costs V 11 bases and J 7 bases, and their ends lie 18 bases apart. CDR1 and CDR2, looked up from the germline V gene, are MNHNS and SASEGT. The CDR3, from cysteine to phenylalanine, totals 13 residues. The kept DNA is CDR3 alone, 39 bases in frame from the first base. The study at large found these results: The amount of clinical and demographic metadata varied by source and participant and was provided uncurated.

Each collaborating institution followed its own protocols to collect whole blood in K2EDTA tubes. Collaborator samples were shipped for TCRbeta analysis as frozen whole blood, isolated PBMCs, or DNA extracted from either sample type. The immunoSEQ Assay, a bias-controlled multiplex PCR, was used to amplify TCRbeta CDR3 regions from genomic DNA. Per the source publication's procedure: Within the assay, amplification of reference gene primers was used to estimate how many nucleated cells each sample contained. To quantify the absolute abundance of each unique TCRbeta CDR3 rearrangement, sequence reads were collapsed and filtered. For each sample, productive Simpson clonality was calculated as the square root of Simpson's diversity index over productive rearrangements. TCRdb's version of the immuneACCESS table is confined to in-frame rearrangements and falls short of the full clone set. An unresolved V gene accounts for under half of the shortfall where checked; the remainder is of unknown origin. The DNA gave D and trimming, while V, J and clone size come from that table. The sample table holds 200,000 to 250,000 clones, of which around 80% were seen once. 15% to 20% of the sample goes to the ten largest clones.

On this clone: The target of this receptor is not known. No quality values exist for individual bases; no much larger clone is one base distant.

The specimen sequenced was peripheral blood. The chain uses TRBV6-1 and TRBJ1-5; 6 matching bases give a weak D call of TRBD1. This TCR derives from a woman aged 80 or over with active or convalescent COVID-19. The base sequence is TGTGCCTATAAGGGGGGGGCAGGGCAGCCCCAGCATTTT. This sequence encodes CAYKGGAGQPQHF.